Included here is one T cell receptor beta chain sequence, with context. Its antigen is currently unknown. These data originate in a study of T cells in localized non-small cell lung cancer. V gave up 5 bases and J gave up 11 bases; unmatched junction bases: 8. CDR1 SGHNT and CDR2 YENEEA come from the germline V gene. The CDR3 contains 14 residues. Generated by immunoSEQ multiplex PCR, the TCRdb table keeps only in-frame clones and is missing some. In the table there are 40,000 to 50,000 clones, around 86% of which are singletons. Study-level results: Heterogeneity is still possible, as just one tumor region was sequenced. A median of approximately 50 of the top 100 tumor clones appeared in adjacent lung, which was paired and uninvolved.

The source material was peripheral blood, sampled before any cancer treatment. This chain links TRBV11-3 with TRBJ1-6; 8 positions agree with TRBD1. The TCR originated in a woman aged 18-49 years with stage III lung adenocarcinoma. Here the CDR3 DNA reads TGTGCCAGCAGCCCCGGACAGGGTTTGCCACCCCTCCACTTT. This gives the protein CASSPGQGLPPLHF.